This TCR beta chain is from a study of blood T cell repertoires in COVID-19. Under the authors' procedure: Nucleated cell counts were estimated from reference gene primer amplification. This table comes from immunoSEQ multiplex PCR, and its TCRdb copy is limited to in-frame clones, with some not included. That table is the source of V, J and clone size, and D and trimming were worked out from the DNA. Of over 200,000 clones in the sample, around 80% are singletons; the top ten hold less than 2%. Recovery meant two consecutive negative NP/OP PCR tests, professional clearance, or resolved symptoms. CDR3 length: 15 residues. Trimming stripped 8 bases from V and 4 bases from J, with 20 bases between. Germline V gene data show CDR1 as LGHDT and CDR2 as YNNKEL (reference sequence).

This chain joins TRBV3-1 (or the pseudogene TRBV3-2) and TRBJ1-1; D is perhaps TRBD1 (5 bases). The sequenced sample was PBMCs or T cells enriched from blood (not recorded which). The clonotype comes from a man between 60 and 75 years old who had recovered from COVID-19. CDR3 loop: CASHQRGGSPTEAFF. In DNA, the CDR3 is TGTGCCAGCCACCAGAGGGGAGGGTCTCCCACTGAAGCTTTCTTT.